The 19 T cell receptor beta chains presented below share a single source sample, sequenced in a study of identical twins. In TCRdb, the 5' RACE reads were re-called with MiXCR into one record per CDR3 protein. This table has approximately 600,000 distinct CDR3 sequences, roughly 7.2% appearing once. In addition, the sample was reused for a study of yellow fever vaccine responses in identical twins.

Sequenced: PBMCs. The receptors stem from a woman younger than 30 in good health.

This chain joins TRBV28 and TRBJ2-3; 11 positions agree with TRBD2. The V and J ends lost 8 bases and 0 bases, in that order; junction bases with no gene match: 7. This CDR3 region has 16 residues. Germline V gene sequence: CDR1 MDHEN, CDR2 SYDVKM. The CDR3, as DNA: TGTGCCAGCCCCCCCCCTAGCGGGAGGAGCACAGATACGCAGTATTTT. Amino acids: CASPPPSGRSTDTQYF.

This clonotype was picked up many times. The chain combines TRBV12-3 or TRBV12-4 with TRBJ2-3; a weak D match, TRBD2 (6 bases). The CDR3 has 16 residues. The V end lost 3 bases, the J end lost 0 bases, and 13 bases lay between the germline ends. The CDR3 reads CASSFDGGASTDTQYF. The CDR3 DNA is TGTGCCAGCAGTTTTGACGGCGGGGCTAGCACAGATACGCAGTATTTT.

This rearrangement joins TRBV20-1 to TRBJ2-4, with D possibly being TRBD1 (5 bases). CDR1 is DFQATT, CDR2 SNEGSKA, per germline (reference sequence). The CDR3 totals 13 residues. Between the trimmed V and J ends, which lost 2 bases and 0 bases, there was a span of 5 bases. In DNA form, the CDR3 reads TGCAGTGCTAGACAGGGAGCCAAAAACATTCAGTACTTC. Encoded protein: CSARQGAKNIQYF.

This clonotype was seen at least ten times. This rearrangement joins TRBV6-6 to TRBJ2-7; 9 bases are shared with TRBD2. The germline CDR1 and CDR2 sequences are MNHNY and SVGAGI (reference sequence). The CDR3 length is 13 residues. V lost 8 bases and J lost 3; bases outside the gene matches: 5. CDR3 DNA: TGTGCCAGCCAGCGGGAGGCGAACTACGAGCAGTACTTC. Residues: CASQREANYEQYF.

The V call is TRBV28, the J call TRBJ2-5; possibly TRBD2 for D (5 bases). CDR1 is MDHEN, CDR2 SYDVKM, per germline. Between the trimmed V and J ends, which lost 5 bases and 5 bases, there was a span of 12 bases. The CDR3 has 13 amino acids. CDR3 protein: CASSAGHGETQYF. CDR3 coding DNA: TGTGCCAGCAGTGCGGGCCATGGGGAGACCCAGTACTTC. The whole variable domain, filled in from reference TRBV28 and TRBJ2-5, reads DVKVTQSSRYLVKRTGEKVFLECVQDMDHENMFWYRQDPGLGLRLIYFSYDVKMKEKGDIPEGYSVSREKKERFSLILESASTNQTSMYLCASSAGHGETQYFGPGTRLLVL.

This clonotype was found many times. The chain uses TRBV12-3 or TRBV12-4 and TRBJ2-2; 12 positions match TRBD2. V trimming: 6 bases; J trimming: 5 bases; junction bases outside the gene matches: 4. This CDR3 is 15 amino acids long. CDR3 sequence (DNA): TGTGCCAGCAGAATAGGGACTAGCGGGACCGGGGAGCTGTTTTTT. Amino acid sequence: CASRIGTSGTGELFF.

DNA for the CDR3: TGTGCCAGCAGTCGATTACAGGGTAACACTGAAGCTTTCTTT. It encodes CASSRLQGNTEAFF. This chain uses TRBV12-3 or TRBV12-4 with TRBJ1-1; D is possibly TRBD1 (6 bases). The CDR3 contains 14 residues. V lost 5 bases and J lost 2, with 12 bases in between.

V gene TRBV20-1 combines with J gene TRBJ1-1; TRBD1 aligns across 7 bases. The germline gives CDR1 DFQATT, CDR2 SNEGSKA (reference sequence). The CDR3 runs 15 residues. The trim removed 5 bases at V and 0 bases at J, leaving 9 bases unmatched. CDR3 sequence: CSAQVMGQLNTEAFF. CDR3 sequence (DNA): TGCAGTGCTCAGGTGATGGGACAGCTGAACACTGAAGCTTTCTTT.

This clonotype was seen only a few times. This sequence joins TRBV9 and TRBJ2-1, with 10 bases lining up with TRBD1. J was trimmed by 7 bases and V by 1 base; bases with no gene match: 8. This CDR3 comprises 16 residues. Germline loops: CDR1 SGDLS, CDR2 YYNGEE. The CDR3 DNA reads TGTGCCAGCAGCGTACGCGGACAGGGGGTGTTGAATGAGCAGTTCTTC. Encoded protein: CASSVRGQGVLNEQFF.

This clonotype was seen repeatedly, ten times or more. The chain joins TRBV5-1 to TRBJ1-6; possibly TRBD1 for D (6 bases). The germline V and J ends were trimmed by 4 bases and 3 bases, with 20 bases remaining between them. CDR1 SGHRS and CDR2 YFSETQ come from the germline V gene. CDR3 length: 18 amino acids. The chain's CDR3 is CASSPGQKTKDYNSPLHF. The CDR3 coding sequence is TGCGCCAGCAGCCCAGGACAGAAAACGAAAGACTATAATTCACCCCTCCACTTT. Supplemented by reference TRBV5-1 and TRBJ1-6, the full variable domain reads KAGVTQTPRYLIKTRGQQVTLSCSPISGHRSVSWYQQTPGQGLQFLFEYFSETQRNKGNFPGRFSGRQFSNSRSEMNVSTLELGDSALYLCASSPGQKTKDYNSPLHFGNGTRLTVT.

The sample holds many counts of this clonotype. The V and J genes are TRBV5-1 and TRBJ2-7, with TRBD1 matching over 7 bases. The V gene end was trimmed by 4 bases and the J gene end by 4 bases; junction bases not matched to a gene: 5. The CDR3 has 13 amino acids. Germline loops: CDR1 SGHRS, CDR2 YFSETQ. Written as DNA, the CDR3 is TGCGCCAGCAGCGTGGGACAGAGTTACGAGCAGTACTTC. It codes for CASSVGQSYEQYF.

This clonotype has ten or more counts. The chain combines TRBV10-3 with TRBJ2-3, with a weak D call TRBD1 (6 bases). This CDR3 has 15 amino acids. The germline V gene encodes CDR1 ENHRY and CDR2 SYGVKD. Trimming shortened V by 6 bases and J by 5 bases, and 18 bases separated the two germline ends. The CDR3 reads CAISGTGFYIDTQYF. The CDR3 DNA reads TGTGCCATCAGCGGAACAGGGTTTTATATAGATACGCAGTATTTT.

This clonotype showed up many times. The chain joins TRBV12-3 or TRBV12-4 to TRBJ2-2; 11 bases line up with TRBD2. The CDR3 contains 16 residues. V shed 3 bases, J shed 4 bases, and the junction held 4 bases outside the gene matches. The CDR3 bases are TGTGCCAGCAGTTTTACTAGCGGGGGCCTCACCGGGGAGCTGTTTTTT. Its translation: CASSFTSGGLTGELFF.

The table lists this clonotype with a few counts. The chain links TRBV6-5 to TRBJ2-1; no firm D call. Trimming pared 0 bases from V and 5 bases from J, leaving 8 bases between. The germline gives CDR1 MNHEY, CDR2 SVGAGI. CDR3 length: 14 residues. CDR3 in amino acids: CASSYSAKNNEQFF. The CDR3 DNA follows: TGTGCCAGCAGTTACTCAGCAAAGAACAATGAGCAGTTCTTC.

V is TRBV3-1 and J is TRBJ1-2; weak D call: TRBD1 (6 bases). This CDR3 spans 14 amino acids. Trimming stripped 5 bases from V and 1 base from J, with 11 bases between. In germline, CDR1 is LGHDT, CDR2 YNNKEL (reference sequence). The CDR3 reads CASSSRGLNYGYTF. Written as DNA, the CDR3 is TGTGCCAGCAGCTCCCGGGGGCTTAACTATGGCTACACCTTC.

This clonotype was seen repeatedly, ten times or more. This rearrangement joins TRBV12-3 or TRBV12-4 to TRBJ1-1; D unclear. Trimming stripped 4 bases from V and 1 base from J, with 1 base between. This CDR3 has 11 residues. The CDR3 nucleotides are TGTGCCAGCAGTTGGAACACTGAAGCTTTCTTT. Translation: CASSWNTEAFF.

This clonotype showed up many times. This sequence joins TRBV4-1 and TRBJ1-1; the D gene is possibly TRBD1 (6 bases). V shed 0 bases and J shed 1 base, with 9 bases lying between them. Germline CDR1 reads MGHRA; CDR2 reads YSYEKL. This CDR3 has 15 amino acids. The CDR3 DNA sequence: TGCGCCAGCAGCCAAGAGCACAGGGCGAACACTGAAGCTTTCTTT. Amino acids: CASSQEHRANTEAFF.

This clonotype was picked up a small number of times. V and J are TRBV5-1 and TRBJ2-2; D not certain. Germline loops: CDR1 SGHRS, CDR2 YFSETQ. Trimming removed 0 bases from V and 4 bases from J, with 10 bases in between. CDR3 length: 15 residues. The CDR3 protein is CASSLGVWITGELFF. CDR3 DNA: TGCGCCAGCAGCTTGGGGGTCTGGATCACCGGGGAGCTGTTTTTT.

The gene calls are TRBV3-1 and TRBJ2-5, with D possibly matching TRBD1 (6 bases). CDR1 is LGHDT and CDR2 is YNNKEL in the germline V gene (reference sequence). The V and J ends lost 2 bases and 5 bases respectively, with 24 bases between them. The CDR3 is made up of 18 amino acids. CDR3 in DNA: TGTGCCAGCAGCCAATGGGACCATTCTGTGGACAGCGCCGAGACCCAGTACTTC. This codes for CASSQWDHSVDSAETQYF.